This T cell receptor (beta chain) is from a study of T cell responses to AZD1222 COVID-19 vaccine. Study-level results: Across the whole spike, CD4 TCRs peaked at regions 160-218 and 743-854. Targets within unmutated variant regions were reportedly found for nearly half of spike-specific TCRs. It should be noted that donors were predominantly white British and more often female, and clonal diversity was possibly underestimated.

V gave up 4 bases and J gave up 4 bases, with 15 bases separating them. The CDR3 has 16 amino acids. From germline, CDR1 is SGHDT and CDR2 YYEEEE. This clone was recorded once. Antigen: not known. Here immunoSEQ multiplex PCR was the method, and the copy in TCRdb shows in-frame clones only, minus some. The profile shows 150,000 or so clones, 80% to 95% of them singletons. The specimen was peripheral blood, collected on day 0 of AZD1222 vaccination. V and J are TRBV5-6 and TRBJ1-6, with a possible D match to TRBD1 (5 bases). The receptor was isolated from an adult in good health. DNA for the CDR3: TGTGCCAGCAGCGAGCAGGGAGTAACTTATAATTCACCCCTCCACTTT. It codes for CASSEQGVTYNSPLHF.